Sequencing of this T cell receptor (beta chain) was carried out in a study (dated by TCRdb to about 2016). Receptor libraries were prepared by RT-PCR. TCRdb records Illumina MiSeq as the sequencer. TCRdb ran its own pipeline on the public reads, namely fastp trimming at Q25 and MiXCR clone calling, and kept in-frame beta chains. Records with the same CDR3 protein are collapsed into one entry carrying the most frequent genes and DNA. This sample comprises almost 700,000 distinct CDR3 sequences, approximately 15% of them detected only once. Roughly 3.9% of the sample comes from the top ten. The V end loses 1 base and the J end loses 1 base, and a stretch of 14 bases separates them. Sequences SGHAT (CDR1) and FQNNGV (CDR2) are obtained from the germline V gene. Its CDR3 holds 17 amino acids, cysteine through phenylalanine. The CDR3 DNA has 51 bases and is translated from base 1. The table lists this clonotype with a few counts. This receptor's antigen is unknown. Qualities for individual bases were not recorded, and no much larger clone is one base off.

The chain employs TRBV11-2 and TRBJ2-1; possibly the D gene is TRBD2, per 6 matching bases. Source material: memory CD4+ T cells from blood. The receptor was isolated from a female donor in good health, serving as a healthy control. The CDR3 in this case is CASSLGLWGGSYNEQFF. The sequenced DNA is TGTGCCAGCAGCTTAGGTCTTTGGGGAGGATCCTACAATGAGCAGTTCTTC.